The clone carrying this T cell receptor (beta chain) was observed a single time. Its cognate antigen is unknown. The data stem from a study of persistence of HIV-infected CD4 T cells. The immunoSEQ assay was version 4, run in survey mode. The protocol was immunoSEQ multiplex PCR, while the TCRdb copy is restricted to in-frame clones and leaves out a portion. This repertoire shows about 40,000 clones, 70% to 80% found once; its top ten account for approximately 15%. Germline CDR1 reads DFQATT; CDR2 reads SNEGSKA (reference sequence). The V gene lost 6 bases and the J gene lost 5 bases, with 2 bases spanning the gap. The length of the CDR3 is 8 residues. Overlapping HIV-1 Gag 15-mer peptides at 0.85 to 1 ug per peptide per mL were used. CD40L-negative CD69-negative CD45RO-high memory CD4+ T cells were sorted as populations depleted of antigen-responding cells. Donors had CD4+ T cell counts above 400 cells/uL and were CMV-seropositive.

The sample in question was CD4+ T cells sorted from PBMCs after roughly 18-hour stimulation, obtained from a patient who received antiretroviral therapy. The rearrangement links TRBV20-1 to TRBJ2-7; D gene ambiguous. This sequence was found in an adult man with HIV who was CMV-seropositive. The CDR3 loop reads CSADEQYF. The DNA of the CDR3 is TGCAGTGCGGACGAGCAGTACTTC.